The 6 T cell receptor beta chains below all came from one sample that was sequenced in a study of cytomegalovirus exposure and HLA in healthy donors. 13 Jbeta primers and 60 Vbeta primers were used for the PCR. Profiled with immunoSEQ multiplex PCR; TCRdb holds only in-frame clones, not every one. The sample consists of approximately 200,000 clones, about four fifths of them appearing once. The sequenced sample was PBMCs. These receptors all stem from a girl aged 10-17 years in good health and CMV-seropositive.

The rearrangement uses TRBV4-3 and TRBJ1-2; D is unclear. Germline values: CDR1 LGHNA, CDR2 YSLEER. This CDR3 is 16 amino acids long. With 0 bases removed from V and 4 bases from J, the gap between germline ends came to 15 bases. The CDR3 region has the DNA TGCGCCAGCAGCCAAGAACGAGGGTTATTCGGCTATGGCTACACCTTC. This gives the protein CASSQERGLFGYGYTF.

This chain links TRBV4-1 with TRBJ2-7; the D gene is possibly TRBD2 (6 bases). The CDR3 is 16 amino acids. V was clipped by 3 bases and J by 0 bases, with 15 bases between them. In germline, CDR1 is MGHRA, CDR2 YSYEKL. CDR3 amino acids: CASSQAPGLNSYEQYF. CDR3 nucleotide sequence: TGCGCCAGCAGCCAGGCTCCGGGACTCAACTCCTACGAGCAGTACTTC.

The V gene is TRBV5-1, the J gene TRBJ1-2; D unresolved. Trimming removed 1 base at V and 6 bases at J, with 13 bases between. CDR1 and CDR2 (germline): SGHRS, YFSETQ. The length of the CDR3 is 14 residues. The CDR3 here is CASSLFQAQDGYTF. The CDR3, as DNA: TGCGCCAGCAGCTTGTTCCAGGCGCAAGATGGCTACACCTTC.

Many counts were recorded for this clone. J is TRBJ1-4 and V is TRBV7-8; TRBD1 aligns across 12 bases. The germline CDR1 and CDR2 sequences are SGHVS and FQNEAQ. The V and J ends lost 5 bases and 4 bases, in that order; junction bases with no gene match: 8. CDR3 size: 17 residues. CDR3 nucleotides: TGTGCCAGCAGCGCTCAGGGACAGGGGGCCGGTAATGAAAAACTGTTTTTT. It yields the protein CASSAQGQGAGNEKLFF.

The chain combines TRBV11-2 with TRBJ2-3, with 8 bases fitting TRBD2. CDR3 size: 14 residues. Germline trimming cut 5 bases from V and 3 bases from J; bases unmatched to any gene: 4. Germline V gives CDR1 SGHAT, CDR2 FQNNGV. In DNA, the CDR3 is TGTGCCAGCAGCCCGGGACTAGGAACAGATACGCAGTATTTT. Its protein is CASSPGLGTDTQYF.

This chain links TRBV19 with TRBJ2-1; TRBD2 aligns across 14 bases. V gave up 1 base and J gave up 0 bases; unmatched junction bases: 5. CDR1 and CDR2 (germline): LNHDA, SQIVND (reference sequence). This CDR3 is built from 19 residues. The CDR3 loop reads CASSIVRLAGGSSYNEQFF. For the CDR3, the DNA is TGTGCCAGTAGTATAGTCCGACTAGCGGGGGGGAGCTCCTACAATGAGCAGTTCTTC.